This T cell receptor beta chain originates from a study of Graves' ophthalmopathy and Graves' hyperthyroidism. Deletions cut 5 bases from V and 6 bases from J, with 11 bases between. This CDR3 has 12 amino acids. Per the germline V gene, CDR1 is SEHNR and CDR2 is FQNEAQ (reference sequence). RNA transcripts were the source from which TCR beta CDR3 regions were amplified. HTBI primers were used in a first-round RT-PCR, which preceded a second-round multiplex PCR. TCRdb passed the multiplex PCR reads through MiXCR, listing each CDR3 protein once. Of around 600,000 distinct CDR3 sequences detected, about 40% appear once; the ten largest clones hold 2.5% to 3.5%. This clonotype was picked up many times.

This TCR was recovered from an adult man with Graves' ophthalmopathy. The V and J genes are TRBV7-9 and TRBJ2-7; D remains unclear. Sequencing was carried out using peripheral blood. The CDR3 DNA is TGTGCCAGCAGCATGACTCCGAGCGAGCAGTACTTC. Encoded protein: CASSMTPSEQYF. Supplemented by reference TRBV7-9 and TRBJ2-7, the full variable domain reads DTGVSQNPRHKITKRGQNVTFRCDPISEHNRLYWYRQTLGQGPEFLTYFQNEAQLEKSRLLSDRFSAERPKGSFSTLEIQRTEQGDSAMYLCASSMTPSEQYFGPGTRLTVT.